The 22 T cell receptor beta chains reported below all come from one sample, sequenced in a study of shared clonotypes between healthy human individuals. This table comes from immunoSEQ multiplex PCR, and its TCRdb copy is limited to in-frame clones, with some not included. The table records some 2.1 million clones, about 95% of them present only once. Sequenced sample: naive CD4+ T cells sorted from blood. Subset defined: CD45RA+ positively selected. Receptors originate from a young man in good health.

The chain links TRBV6-6 to TRBJ2-3; D is unresolved. Trimming removed 8 bases from V and 0 bases from J, with 9 bases in between. This CDR3 spans 13 amino acids. Germline V lookup: CDR1 MNHNY, CDR2 SVGAGI (reference sequence). CDR3 DNA sequence: TGTGCCAGCCAGGACCATAGCACAGATACGCAGTATTTT. Translating it yields CASQDHSTDTQYF.

The rearrangement joins TRBV5-1 to TRBJ1-4; D gene uncertain. Germline CDR1 and CDR2: SGHRS and YFSETQ. Trimming stripped 1 base from V and 7 bases from J, with 14 bases between. The CDR3 consists of 15 residues. The CDR3: CASSLIGLRGEKLFF. The CDR3 nucleotides read TGCGCCAGCAGCTTGATCGGCCTACGGGGTGAAAAACTGTTTTTT.

This clone has just a few counts. V gene TRBV9 combines with J gene TRBJ1-2, with D possibly being TRBD1 (6 bases). The CDR3 covers 15 residues. Trimming pared 4 bases from V and 2 bases from J, leaving 15 bases between. Looked up from germline, CDR1 is SGDLS and CDR2 is YYNGEE. The CDR3: CASSIRDTTNYGYTF. In DNA, the CDR3 is TGTGCCAGCAGCATCCGGGACACCACGAACTATGGCTACACCTTC.

The rearrangement joins TRBV2 to TRBJ1-1; D is uncertain. The germline CDR1 and CDR2 sequences are SNHLY and FYNNEI. This CDR3 spans 11 amino acids. V lost 5 bases to trimming and J lost 9 bases, with 10 bases between them. CDR3 nucleotide sequence: TGTGCCAGCAGTCAGATGTGGAAAGCTTTCTTT. Translation gives CASSQMWKAFF.

CDR3 sequence: CASSDPSRGNYGYTF. CDR3 nucleotides: TGTGCCAGCAGCGACCCGAGTCGCGGAAACTATGGCTACACCTTC. This rearrangement joins TRBV9 to TRBJ1-2; the D is unclear. CDR1 is SGDLS and CDR2 is YYNGEE in the germline V gene. This CDR3 region has 15 residues. Trimming pared 3 bases from V and 2 bases from J, leaving 14 bases between.

The chain has TRBV6-1 and TRBJ2-5; the match to TRBD2 covers 9 bases. The CDR3 has 13 amino acids. Germline V lookup: CDR1 MNHNS, CDR2 SASEGT. The trim removed 8 bases at V and 4 bases at J, leaving 5 bases unmatched. Here the CDR3 DNA reads TGTGCCAGCGAGACAGCGGGGGGAGAGACCCAGTACTTC. It is translated as CASETAGGETQYF.

V is TRBV7-2 and J is TRBJ1-1; 10 bases map to TRBD1. The CDR3 is 14 amino acids. Germline V gene sequence: CDR1 SGHTA, CDR2 FQGNSA. V lost 3 bases to trimming and J lost 4 bases; unmatched junction nucleotides: 2. The CDR3 nucleotides are TGTGCCAGCAGCTTCGGACAGGGGGTCACTGAAGCTTTCTTT. Amino acids: CASSFGQGVTEAFF.

The chain joins TRBV30 to TRBJ2-3, with unresolved D. Germline assignment: CDR1 GTSNPN and CDR2 SVGIG (reference sequence). This CDR3 region has 10 residues. V lost 2 bases and J 7 bases, leaving 4 bases between the germline ends. The CDR3: CAWSQNTQYF. The CDR3 DNA reads as TGTGCCTGGAGTCAAAATACGCAGTATTTT. The complete variable domain, with remaining parts taken from reference TRBV30 and TRBJ2-3, reads SQTIHQWPATLVQPVGSPLSLECTVEGTSNPNLYWYRQAAGRGLQLLFYSVGIGQISSEVPQNLSASRPQDRQFILSSKKLLLSDSGFYLCAWSQNTQYFGPGTRLTVL.

The chain links TRBV7-9 to TRBJ2-7; D gene ambiguous. Trimming took 5 bases from V and 7 from J, leaving 18 bases between them. The germline CDR1 and CDR2 sequences are SEHNR and FQNEAQ (reference sequence). This CDR3 has 14 residues. The CDR3 bases are TGTGCCAGCAGCCTTGACGGCGGCGGTTATGAGCAGTACTTC. Amino acids: CASSLDGGGYEQYF.

The chain combines TRBV29-1 with TRBJ1-2; 7 positions agree with TRBD1. With 3 bases clipped from V and 6 bases from J, the junction kept 7 bases outside the gene matches. CDR3 size: 13 residues. Germline V gene lookup returns CDR1 SQVTM and CDR2 ANQGSEA. The CDR3 DNA follows: TGCAGCGTTGACCGACAGGGAACTAATGGCTACACCTTC. Translation: CSVDRQGTNGYTF.

This chain uses TRBV9 with TRBJ2-7; D uncertain. With 6 bases removed from V and 6 bases from J, the gap between germline ends came to 25 bases. CDR3 length: 16 amino acids. Per germline, CDR1 SGDLS and CDR2 YYNGEE. In DNA form, the CDR3 reads TGTGCCAGCACCACAGACTCACGCTCTGAAGTCGGCGAGCAGTACTTC. This translates into CASTTDSRSEVGEQYF. The complete variable domain, with remaining parts taken from reference TRBV9 and TRBJ2-7, reads DSGVTQTPKHLITATGQRVTLRCSPRSGDLSVYWYQQSLDQGLQFLIQYYNGEERAKGNILERFSAQQFPDLHSELNLSSLELGDSALYFCASTTDSRSEVGEQYFGPGTRLTVT.

V is TRBV19 and J is TRBJ2-7; possibly TRBD1 for D (6 bases). V gave up 5 bases and J gave up 3 bases, with 14 bases separating them. CDR1 is LNHDA and CDR2 is SQIVND in the germline V gene (reference sequence). The CDR3 has 14 residues. The CDR3 loop is CASSWTVGNYEQYF. The CDR3 DNA follows: TGTGCCAGTAGTTGGACAGTTGGAAACTACGAGCAGTACTTC.

A word on this clone: The sample carries other DNA sequences with the same CDR3. The chain is built from TRBV28 and TRBJ1-4; tentatively, D is TRBD1 (5 bases). V was trimmed by 3 bases and J by 5 bases, leaving 10 bases between them. The CDR3 spans 14 residues. Per germline, CDR1 MDHEN and CDR2 SYDVKM. CDR3 in DNA: TGTGCCAGCAGTTTTGGAGGGGTAAATGAAAAACTGTTTTTT. Amino acids: CASSFGGVNEKLFF.

V and J are TRBV6-5 and TRBJ2-1; 9 bases match TRBD2. The V gene end was trimmed by 5 bases and the J gene end by 6 bases; junction bases not matched to a gene: 8. Germline CDR1 MNHEY, CDR2 SVGAGI. CDR3 length equals 15 residues. The CDR3 region has the DNA TGTGCCAGCAGTCCAAGGGGACTAGCCGGCAATGAGCAGTTCTTC. Translating gives CASSPRGLAGNEQFF.

V gene TRBV29-1 combines with J gene TRBJ2-3, with D unclear. Germline values: CDR1 SQVTM, CDR2 ANQGSEA. Trimming cost V 6 bases and J 2 bases, with 6 bases left between them. This CDR3 has 11 amino acids. In DNA, the CDR3 is TGCAGCGTAAGGGTCACAGATACGCAGTATTTT. As protein: CSVRVTDTQYF.

The rearrangement uses TRBV5-1 and TRBJ2-5; D unresolved. This CDR3 is built from 17 residues. The V end lost 0 bases, the J end lost 1 base, and 16 bases lay between the germline ends. Germline-derived CDR1 and CDR2 are SGHRS and YFSETQ. The CDR3 sequence: CASSLVGRSRTQETQYF. In DNA form, the CDR3 reads TGCGCCAGCAGCTTGGTCGGCAGGTCGAGAACCCAAGAGACCCAGTACTTC.

The chain recombines TRBV6-5 with TRBJ1-1, with D unclear. The CDR3 runs 14 residues. The germline V gene encodes CDR1 MNHEY and CDR2 SVGAGI. The V and J ends lost 6 bases and 1 base respectively, with 12 bases between them. The CDR3 loop reads CASRRRRTNTEAFF. The DNA for the CDR3 is TGTGCCAGCAGGAGGAGACGGACGAACACTGAAGCTTTCTTT.

Of note for this clone: The sample carries other DNA sequences with the same CDR3. The chain couples TRBV10-1 to TRBJ2-5; tentatively, D is TRBD1 (5 bases). The V end was cut by 3 bases, the J end by 5 bases, with 13 bases between. The CDR3 runs 14 residues. Germline CDR1 is WNHNN and CDR2 is SYGVQD (reference sequence). This CDR3 is CASSESGSGETQYF. Here the CDR3 DNA reads TGCGCCAGCAGTGAATCAGGGTCTGGGGAGACCCAGTACTTC.

This chain uses TRBV27 with TRBJ2-1; weak D call: TRBD2 (5 bases). The V end was cut by 5 bases, the J end by 7 bases, with 18 bases between. Germline V gene data show CDR1 as MNHEY and CDR2 as SMNVEV (reference sequence). The CDR3 runs to 15 residues. CDR3 protein: CASSEILVPGNEQFF. The CDR3 DNA reads TGTGCCAGCAGTGAGATTCTAGTTCCGGGGAATGAGCAGTTCTTC.

Points on this clone: Other DNA sequences within the sample encode an identical CDR3. This sequence joins TRBV5-1 and TRBJ1-4, with 7 bases fitting TRBD1. V lost 3 bases and J lost 8; bases outside the gene matches: 10. Per germline, CDR1 SGHRS and CDR2 YFSETQ. CDR3 length: 15 amino acids. The CDR3 here is CASSSLGTANEKLFF. The CDR3 nucleotides read TGCGCCAGCAGCTCCCTGGGGACAGCCAACGAAAAACTGTTTTTT.

This sequence joins TRBV6-1 and TRBJ1-2; D may be TRBD1 (6 bases). V was pared by 6 bases and J by 7 bases, with 18 bases between. Per germline, CDR1 MNHNS and CDR2 SASEGT. This CDR3 has 14 residues. This CDR3 is CASSPYSQGSGYTF. CDR3 sequence (DNA): TGTGCCAGCAGCCCGTATAGTCAGGGGAGTGGCTACACCTTC.

The CDR3 nucleotides read TGTGCCAGCAGTTCTCGGGGGCTAGCGGGTTCAAATGAGCAGTTCTTC. Protein sequence: CASSSRGLAGSNEQFF. The rearrangement joins TRBV25-1 to TRBJ2-1; 8 bases align to TRBD2. The germline gives CDR1 MGHDK, CDR2 SYGVNS. The junction had 13 bases not matched to a gene; V was cut back by 5 bases and J by 7 bases. The CDR3 is 16 amino acids.